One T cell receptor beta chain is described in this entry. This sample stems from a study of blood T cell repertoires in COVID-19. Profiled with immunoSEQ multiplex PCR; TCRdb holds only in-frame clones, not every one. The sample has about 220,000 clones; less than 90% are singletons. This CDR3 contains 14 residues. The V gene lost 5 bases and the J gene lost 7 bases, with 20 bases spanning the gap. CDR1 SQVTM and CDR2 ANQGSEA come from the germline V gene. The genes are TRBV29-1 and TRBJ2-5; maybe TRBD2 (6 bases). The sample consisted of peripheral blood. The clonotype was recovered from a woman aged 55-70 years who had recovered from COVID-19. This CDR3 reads CSVNWGRLLGTQYF. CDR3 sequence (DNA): TGCAGCGTTAATTGGGGGAGGTTACTGGGGACCCAGTACTTC. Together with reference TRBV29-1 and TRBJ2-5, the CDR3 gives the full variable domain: SAVISQKPSRDICQRGTSLTIQCQVDSQVTMMFWYRQQPGQSLTLIATANQGSEATYESGFVIDKFPISRPNLTFSTLTVSNMSPEDSSIYLCSVNWGRLLGTQYFGPGTRLLVL.